In this sample, the clone carrying this T cell receptor (beta chain) turned up a few times. The antigen remains unidentified. V gave up 0 bases and J gave up 1 base, with 9 bases separating them. Germline CDR1 MGHRA, CDR2 YSYEKL. This CDR3 is 15 amino acids long. The sample is drawn from a study of T cell repertoires in cytomegalovirus infection. About the study: TCR beta signatures that were public indicated CMV infection and matching HLA type.

TCRdb re-analysed the reads in MiXCR, keeping a single row per CDR3 protein. This repertoire shows about 190,000 distinct CDR3 sequences, over 25% found once; its top ten account for 30% to 40%. The study, taken as a whole, reports: HLA-C-restricted TCR beta clonotypes specific for CMV led the ex vivo response. CMV carriers having the relevant HLA were flagged by cumulative public TCR beta family frequency.

This sequence joins TRBV4-1 and TRBJ2-5, with a possible D match to TRBD1 (5 bases). The receptor's source is a human donor in good health (CMV status not recorded). Some clones in this sample may be carry-over from other donors' samples. The specimen sequenced was PBMCs. Written as DNA, the CDR3 is TGCGCCAGCAGCCAAGACCCAGGGTCCCAAGAGACCCAGTACTTC. It is translated as CASSQDPGSQETQYF.